This T cell receptor beta chain was observed in a study of blood T cell repertoires in COVID-19 (dated by TCRdb to the early 2020s). Regarding the research as a whole: Samples from collaborators originated in the United States, Italy and Spain and spanned both the acute and convalescent phases of COVID-19. The material from the prospective study consisted of cDNA or gDNA derived from T cells, B-cell-depleted T cells, or PBMCs. The dataset comprised deeply sampled blood TCRbeta repertoires from subjects exposed to, actively infected with, or recovered from COVID-19. The repertoires were made available in a free public database intended to serve as a resource for research on the immune response to SARS-CoV-2. Samples were obtained from the ongoing ImmuneRACE study (first 160 participants) and from about 1,300 subjects provided by 6 global collaborators. A de-identified subject ID, COVID-19 status, age in years and sex were almost always included in the sample metadata. HLA class I and class II types, where available, came from metadata supplied by the sample provider rather than from assay-based typing.

The immunoSEQ Assay, a bias-controlled multiplex PCR, was used to amplify TCRbeta CDR3 regions from genomic DNA. In the source study's methods: The number of nucleated cells in each sample was estimated from the amplification of reference gene primers within the assay. To quantify the absolute abundance of each unique TCRbeta CDR3 rearrangement, sequence reads were collapsed and filtered. For each sample, productive Simpson clonality was calculated by taking the square root of Simpson's diversity index across productive rearrangements. TCRdb holds this immuneACCESS table with in-frame rearrangements only. Some clones are missing; in checked studies, unresolved V genes explain under half, and the rest has no known cause. The DNA was the basis for D and trimming; V, J and clone size are from that table. The sample table holds 99,000 or so clones, of which around 74% were seen once. Less than 20% of the sample is taken by the ten largest.

Whole blood was collected in K2EDTA tubes by collaborating institutions according to the institutions' own protocols. Collaborator samples were shipped for TCRbeta analysis as frozen whole blood, isolated PBMCs, or DNA extracted from either sample type. In its sample, this clone was seen a few times. No cognate antigen has been identified for it. No per-base quality is available; no much larger clone lies one base away. Results and caveats for the whole study, not just this receptor: The quantity of clinical and demographic metadata differed by source and by participant and was supplied without curation.

From its cysteine to its phenylalanine, the CDR3 spans 11 amino acids. Solely the CDR3 DNA is kept, with 33 bases framed from the first base. Reading the germline V gene gives CDR1 MNHEY and CDR2 SVGAGI. V gives up 8 bases and J gives up 8 bases, and the segment between their germline ends measures 10 bases. Input material: peripheral blood. The chain employs TRBV6-5 and TRBJ2-1; the D gene is possibly TRBD1, with 6 bases matching. The sequence was collected from a woman in her seventies with acute or convalescent COVID-19. The nucleotide sequence is TGTGCCAGCGTCTACAGGGATGAGCAGTTCTTC. It translates to CASVYRDEQFF.